Only a few counts were recorded for the clone carrying this T cell receptor beta chain. This specimen comes from a study of T-cell reconstitution after alpha-beta-depleted transplantation in children. Unique molecular identifiers were incorporated when the TCRbeta library was constructed. MiXCR, applied by TCRdb to the PCR reads, yields one record per CDR3 protein. The sample consists of about 610,000 distinct CDR3 sequences, 10% to 13% of them appearing once. The V gene lost 5 bases and the J gene lost 8 bases, with 10 bases spanning the gap. This CDR3 comprises 12 residues. The origin of this receptor is a human donor who donated a stem cell graft to a child with acute myeloid leukemia. Specimen: PBMCs from the stem cell graft donor, collected from the stem cell graft. V usage is TRBV12-3 or TRBV12-4 and J usage is TRBJ2-1, with D possibly matching TRBD1 (6 bases). In DNA, the CDR3 is TGTGCCAGCAGTCCTTACAGGGATGAGCAGTTCTTC. Encoded protein: CASSPYRDEQFF.